Following are 25 T cell receptor beta chains from one sample sequenced in a study of blood T cell repertoires in COVID-19. Assay used: immunoSEQ multiplex PCR; TCRdb lists only in-frame clones, some missing. The repertoire holds approximately 150,000 clones, with over 65% as singletons. Specimen: peripheral blood. These receptors all stem from a man in his fifties or sixties with acute or convalescent COVID-19.

The chain carries TRBV5-1 and TRBJ2-2; a weak D match, TRBD2 (7 bases). Trimming pared 0 bases from V and 5 bases from J, leaving 11 bases between. The germline CDR1 and CDR2 sequences are SGHRS and YFSETQ. This CDR3 contains 15 residues. The CDR3 region has the DNA TGCGCCAGCAGCTTGGCACGGGGGGCTACCGGGGAGCTGTTTTTT. Translation gives CASSLARGATGELFF.

The count of this clone is one. This chain links TRBV11-3 with TRBJ2-2; weak D call: TRBD1 (6 bases). Deletions cut 1 base from V and 6 bases from J, with 18 bases between. This CDR3 is 17 amino acids long. The germline gives CDR1 SGHNT, CDR2 YENEEA. The CDR3 region has the DNA TGTGCCAGCAGCTTAGGGAACCGGGCAGGGGCAGCCGGGGAGCTGTTTTTT. Amino acids: CASSLGNRAGAAGELFF.

V usage is TRBV12-3 or TRBV12-4 and J usage is TRBJ1-2; maybe TRBD1 (5 bases). V lost 5 bases to trimming and J lost 8 bases, with 12 bases between them. The CDR3 runs to 12 residues. The CDR3 bases are TGTGCCAGCAGTCCGTCAGGGCAAGGCTACACCTTC. This translates into CASSPSGQGYTF.

The chain carries TRBV15 and TRBJ2-7; 8 bases are shared with TRBD2. The germline V gene has CDR1 LNHNV and CDR2 YYDKDF (reference sequence). V shed 0 bases, J shed 7 bases, and the junction held 11 bases outside the gene matches. The CDR3 extends over 16 amino acids. The DNA of the CDR3 is TGTGCCACCAGCAGAGATATCGGGGGGGCCCTATTTGAGCAGTACGTC. As protein: CATSRDIGGALFEQYV.

The chain combines TRBV2 with TRBJ2-1; a weak D match, TRBD1 (5 bases). Germline-derived CDR1 and CDR2 are SNHLY and FYNNEI. V lost 4 bases and J lost 3, with 7 bases in between. This CDR3 is 13 amino acids long. The CDR3 sequence is CASSGTRYNEQFF. The CDR3 DNA reads as TGTGCCAGCAGTGGGACACGCTACAATGAGCAGTTCTTC. The full variable domain, its missing parts supplied by reference TRBV2 and TRBJ2-1, is EPEVTQTPSHQVTQMGQEVILRCVPISNHLYFYWYRQILGQKVEFLVSFYNNEISEKSEIFDDQFSVERPDGSNFTLKIRSTKLEDSAMYFCASSGTRYNEQFFGPGTRLTVL.

This chain joins TRBV9 and TRBJ2-3, with 14 bases identical to TRBD2. This CDR3 spans 19 amino acids. The germline gives CDR1 SGDLS, CDR2 YYNGEE. The ends lost 4 bases at V and 0 bases at J; junction bases unmatched: 10. CDR3 protein: CASSPFRGLAGASTDTQYF. CDR3 sequence (DNA): TGTGCCAGCAGCCCCTTTCGGGGACTAGCGGGGGCCAGCACAGATACGCAGTATTTT.

This clone was recorded only once. The rearrangement uses TRBV10-3 and TRBJ1-2, with 7 bases lining up with TRBD1. This CDR3 is built from 13 residues. V was pared by 6 bases and J by 7 bases, with 8 bases of the junction left unmatched. Germline assignment: CDR1 ENHRY and CDR2 SYGVKD. The CDR3 reads CAIRRQGSGGYTF. The CDR3 coding sequence is TGTGCCATCAGACGACAGGGTTCGGGTGGCTACACCTTC.

This clone was recorded a few times. The chain recombines TRBV5-1 with TRBJ2-7; no definite D call. V was shortened by 4 bases and J by 0 bases, with 20 bases between the two germline ends. In germline, CDR1 is SGHRS, CDR2 YFSETQ. The CDR3 sequence is 17 residues long. In DNA, the CDR3 is TGCGCCAGCAGCCCTATCCCGTCATACTATGACTCCTACGAGCAGTACTTC. Translation: CASSPIPSYYDSYEQYF.

The chain employs TRBV27 and TRBJ1-6; TRBD1 aligns across 9 bases. With V trimmed by 4 bases and J by 10 bases, 8 bases remained unmatched. The CDR3 has 15 amino acids. The germline V gene encodes CDR1 MNHEY and CDR2 SMNVEV (reference sequence). CDR3 DNA sequence: TGTGCCAGCAGTTACGGACAGGGGCTGCTCTCACCCCTCCACTTT. Translating it yields CASSYGQGLLSPLHF.

The chain uses TRBV29-1 and TRBJ2-5; D possibly corresponds to TRBD2 (7 bases). The CDR3 runs 12 residues. Trimming stripped 6 bases from V and 5 bases from J, with 13 bases between. The V gene's germline CDR1 is SQVTM and CDR2 ANQGSEA. CDR3 region: CSVRGGAETQYF. In DNA, the CDR3 is TGCAGCGTAAGGGGGGGAGCGGAGACCCAGTACTTC.

The gene calls are TRBV6-5 and TRBJ1-1; the D is unclear. Deletions cut 4 bases from V and 3 bases from J, with 12 bases between. The CDR3 runs to 14 residues. The germline V gene has CDR1 MNHEY and CDR2 SVGAGI. CDR3 region: CASSSRDGDTEAFF. The CDR3 DNA sequence: TGTGCCAGCAGTTCCCGAGACGGGGACACTGAAGCTTTCTTT.

V usage is TRBV30 and J usage is TRBJ1-3; D is uncertain. V shed 5 bases and J shed 0 bases, with 14 bases lying between them. The CDR3 consists of 15 residues. Germline-derived CDR1 and CDR2 are GTSNPN and SVGIG (reference sequence). CDR3: CAWRALGSSGNTIYF. The DNA for the CDR3 is TGTGCCTGGCGGGCCTTGGGGAGCTCTGGAAACACCATATATTTT.

The chain has TRBV30 and TRBJ1-3; 10 positions agree with TRBD1. The CDR3 is 16 amino acids. CDR1 and CDR2 from the germline V gene are GTSNPN and SVGIG (reference sequence). V shed 3 bases, J shed 2 bases, and the junction held 7 bases outside the gene matches. CDR3 region: CAWSPDRGVTGNTIYF. CDR3 nucleotide sequence: TGTGCCTGGAGCCCGGACAGGGGGGTCACTGGAAACACCATATATTTT.

This chain links TRBV29-1 with TRBJ2-7; 9 bases are shared with TRBD1. The CDR3 loop spans 15 amino acids. Trimming at V came to 7 bases and at J to 0 bases, leaving 10 bases not matched to a gene. Germline assignment: CDR1 SQVTM and CDR2 ANQGSEA. CDR3 nucleotide sequence: TGCAGCGAGATCGGACAGGGGCGAATCTCCTACGAGCAGTACTTC. Translation: CSEIGQGRISYEQYF.

This chain uses TRBV6-5 with TRBJ1-1; 10 nucleotides line up with TRBD1. CDR1 is MNHEY and CDR2 is SVGAGI in the germline V gene. The J segment lost 10 bases and the V segment lost 10 bases, leaving 15 bases of the junction unmatched. There are 14 residues in the CDR3. This chain's CDR3 is CATSPSDRGRVAFF. CDR3 DNA: TGTGCCACCAGCCCCTCCGACAGGGGGCGCGTAGCTTTCTTT.

The chain is built from TRBV7-8 and TRBJ1-2; 10 bases match TRBD1. CDR3 length: 14 amino acids. CDR1 SGHVS and CDR2 FQNEAQ come from the germline V gene. DNA for the CDR3: TGTGCGACCCGGGACAGGGGAAAGAACTATGGCTACACCTTC. It translates to CATRDRGKNYGYTF.

This clone occurred a few times. The CDR3 loop is CAWRARGATHGYTF. CDR3 in DNA: TGTGCCTGGAGAGCCAGGGGTGCCACGCACGGCTACACCTTC. The chain links TRBV30 to TRBJ1-2, with D perhaps matching TRBD1 (6 bases). CDR3 length equals 14 residues. Trimming left V 3 bases short and J 8 bases short, with 19 bases between. CDR1 is GTSNPN and CDR2 is SVGIG in the germline V gene (reference sequence).

V gene TRBV15 combines with J gene TRBJ1-1; D gene uncertain. From germline, CDR1 is LNHNV and CDR2 YYDKDF (reference sequence). CDR3 length: 14 amino acids. V gave up 1 base and J gave up 5 bases, with 11 bases separating them. CDR3 DNA: TGTGCCACCAGCAGAGGAGGGTCTGGTACTGAAGCTTTCTTT. It encodes CATSRGGSGTEAFF.

The rearrangement joins TRBV6-4 to TRBJ1-1, with D maybe TRBD1 (6 bases). V lost 6 bases, J lost 0 bases, and 8 bases lay in between. CDR3 size: 13 residues. The germline gives CDR1 MRHNA, CDR2 SNTAGT. CDR3 bases: TGTGCCAGCAGGAGGGGGATGAACACTGAAGCTTTCTTT. Its protein product is CASRRGMNTEAFF.

V and J are TRBV11-3 and TRBJ2-5; 9 nucleotides line up with TRBD2. This CDR3 is built from 17 residues. V shed 1 base, J shed 2 bases, and the junction held 8 bases outside the gene matches. Germline V gene lookup returns CDR1 SGHNT and CDR2 YENEEA. DNA of the CDR3: TGTGCCAGCAGCTTAGGGAGTACGACTAGCGGACAAGAGACCCAGTACTTC. Translation: CASSLGSTTSGQETQYF.

The chain has TRBV5-6 and TRBJ1-4; D gene uncertain. The CDR3 extends over 14 amino acids. V lost 1 base and J 6 bases, leaving 10 bases between the germline ends. Germline V gene sequence: CDR1 SGHDT, CDR2 YYEEEE. The CDR3 reads CASSLFAGDEKLFF. The CDR3 DNA is TGTGCCAGCAGCTTGTTTGCGGGTGATGAAAAACTGTTTTTT.

This clone came up a few times. V is TRBV5-5 and J is TRBJ2-5; 9 nucleotides match TRBD1. The CDR3 runs to 15 residues. With V trimmed by 2 bases and J by 3 bases, 5 bases remained unmatched. Germline CDR1 reads SGHKS; CDR2 reads YYEKEE (reference sequence). The DNA of the CDR3 is TGTGCCAGCAGCTTTTTTGGGACAGGGAAAGAGACCCAGTACTTC. As protein: CASSFFGTGKETQYF.

The chain uses TRBV12-3 or TRBV12-4 and TRBJ1-1; D is perhaps TRBD1 (5 bases). The CDR3 totals 12 residues. The V and J ends lost 6 bases and 4 bases respectively, with 9 bases between them. The CDR3 nucleotides read TGTGCCAGCAGCTCAGGGTTCACTGAAGCTTTCTTT. This gives the protein CASSSGFTEAFF.

The chain has TRBV19 and TRBJ2-2; tentative D call: TRBD1 (5 bases). This CDR3 has 14 residues. CDR1 is LNHDA, CDR2 SQIVND, per germline (reference sequence). Trimming took off 8 bases at V and 5 bases at J, with 15 bases between the two ends. The CDR3 spells CASSTGSRTGELFF. The CDR3 bases are TGTGCCAGTTCCACAGGATCACGAACCGGGGAGCTGTTTTTT.

The rearrangement links TRBV3-1 (or the pseudogene TRBV3-2) to TRBJ2-5, with TRBD2 matching over 13 bases. Germline V gene data show CDR1 as LGHDT and CDR2 as YNNKEL (reference sequence). The CDR3 contains 18 residues. The ends lost 3 bases at V and 7 bases at J; junction bases unmatched: 14. The CDR3 protein is CASSHRTSGGVPRGTQYF. CDR3 sequence (DNA): TGTGCCAGCAGCCATCGTACTAGCGGGGGGGTCCCGAGGGGGACCCAGTACTTC.